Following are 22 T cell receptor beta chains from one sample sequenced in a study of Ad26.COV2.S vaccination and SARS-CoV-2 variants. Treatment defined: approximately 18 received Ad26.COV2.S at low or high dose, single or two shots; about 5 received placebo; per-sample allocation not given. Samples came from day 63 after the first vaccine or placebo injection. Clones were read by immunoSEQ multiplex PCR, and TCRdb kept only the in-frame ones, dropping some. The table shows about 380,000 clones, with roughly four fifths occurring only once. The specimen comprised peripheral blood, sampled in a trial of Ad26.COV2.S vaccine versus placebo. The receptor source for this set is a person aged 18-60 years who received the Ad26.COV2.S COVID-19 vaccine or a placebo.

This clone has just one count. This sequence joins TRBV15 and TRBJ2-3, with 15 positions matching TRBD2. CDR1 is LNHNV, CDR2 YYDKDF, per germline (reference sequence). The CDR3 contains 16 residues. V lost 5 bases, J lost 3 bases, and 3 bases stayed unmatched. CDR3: CATSGGLAGGTDTQYF. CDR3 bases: TGTGCCACCAGCGGAGGACTAGCGGGGGGGACAGATACGCAGTATTTT.

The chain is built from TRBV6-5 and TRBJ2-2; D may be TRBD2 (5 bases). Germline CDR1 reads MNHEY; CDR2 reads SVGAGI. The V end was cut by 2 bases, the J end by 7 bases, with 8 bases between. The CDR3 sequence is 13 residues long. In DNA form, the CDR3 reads TGTGCCAGCAGTTACAGGGCGGGCGGGGAGCTGTTTTTT. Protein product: CASSYRAGGELFF.

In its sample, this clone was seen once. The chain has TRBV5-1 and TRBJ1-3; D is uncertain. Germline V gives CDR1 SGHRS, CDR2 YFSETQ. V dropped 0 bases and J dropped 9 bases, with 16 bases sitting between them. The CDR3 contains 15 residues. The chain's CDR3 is CASSLAPVVGGTIYF. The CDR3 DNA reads TGCGCCAGCAGCTTGGCGCCGGTGGTGGGAGGCACCATATATTTT.

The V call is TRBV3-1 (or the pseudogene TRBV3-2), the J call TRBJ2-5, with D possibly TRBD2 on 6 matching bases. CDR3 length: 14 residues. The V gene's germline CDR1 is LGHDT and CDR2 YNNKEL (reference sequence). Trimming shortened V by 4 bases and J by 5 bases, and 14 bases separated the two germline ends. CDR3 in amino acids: CASSPSGVKETQYF. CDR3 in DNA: TGTGCCAGCAGCCCCTCGGGGGTGAAGGAGACCCAGTACTTC.

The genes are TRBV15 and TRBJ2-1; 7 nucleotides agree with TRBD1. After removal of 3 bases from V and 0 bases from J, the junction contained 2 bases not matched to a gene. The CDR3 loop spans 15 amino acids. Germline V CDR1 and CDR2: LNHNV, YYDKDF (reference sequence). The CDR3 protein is CATSRTGSSYNEQFF. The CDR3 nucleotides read TGTGCCACCAGCAGGACAGGGAGCTCCTACAATGAGCAGTTCTTC.

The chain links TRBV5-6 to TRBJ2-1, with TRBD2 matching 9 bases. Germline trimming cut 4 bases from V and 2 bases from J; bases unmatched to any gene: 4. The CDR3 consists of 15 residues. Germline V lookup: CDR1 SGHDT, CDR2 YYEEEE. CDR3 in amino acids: CASSRGLATYNEQFF. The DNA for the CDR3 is TGTGCCAGCAGCAGGGGACTAGCAACCTACAATGAGCAGTTCTTC.

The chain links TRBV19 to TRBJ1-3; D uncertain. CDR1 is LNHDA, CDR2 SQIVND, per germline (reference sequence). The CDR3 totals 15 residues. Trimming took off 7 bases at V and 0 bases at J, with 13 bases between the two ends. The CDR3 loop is CASKGVDSSGNTIYF. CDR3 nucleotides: TGTGCCAGTAAGGGAGTCGACTCCTCTGGAAACACCATATATTTT.

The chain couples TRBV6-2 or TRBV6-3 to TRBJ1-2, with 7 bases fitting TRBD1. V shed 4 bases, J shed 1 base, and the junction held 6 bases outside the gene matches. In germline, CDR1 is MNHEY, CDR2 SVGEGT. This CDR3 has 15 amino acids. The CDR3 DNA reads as TGTGCCAGCAGTTTCTCCAGACAGGGTAACTATGGCTACACCTTC. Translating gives CASSFSRQGNYGYTF.

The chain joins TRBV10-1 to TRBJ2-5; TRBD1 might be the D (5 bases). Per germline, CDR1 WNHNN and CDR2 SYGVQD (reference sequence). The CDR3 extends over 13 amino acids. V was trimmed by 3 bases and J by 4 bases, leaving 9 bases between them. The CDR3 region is CASSDRRGETQYF. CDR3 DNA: TGCGCCAGCAGTGATAGAAGGGGAGAGACCCAGTACTTC.

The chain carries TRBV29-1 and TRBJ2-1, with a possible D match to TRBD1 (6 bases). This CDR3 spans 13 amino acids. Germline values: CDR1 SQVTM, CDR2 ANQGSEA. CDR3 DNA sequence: TGCAGTCCAACCGGGACAAGCCTCAATGAGCAGTTCTTC. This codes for CSPTGTSLNEQFF.

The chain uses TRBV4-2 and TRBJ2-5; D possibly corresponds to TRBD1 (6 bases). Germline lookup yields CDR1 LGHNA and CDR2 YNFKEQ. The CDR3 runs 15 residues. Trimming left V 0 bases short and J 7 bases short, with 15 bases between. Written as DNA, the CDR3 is TGTGCCAGCAGCCAAGAAGGGACAATTACGGGGACCCAGTACTTC. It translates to CASSQEGTITGTQYF.

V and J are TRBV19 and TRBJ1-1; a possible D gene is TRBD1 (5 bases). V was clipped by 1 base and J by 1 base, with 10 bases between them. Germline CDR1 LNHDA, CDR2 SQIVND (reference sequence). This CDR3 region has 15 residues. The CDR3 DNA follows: TGTGCCAGTAGTATAGTGGGGGTCTCGAACACTGAAGCTTTCTTT. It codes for CASSIVGVSNTEAFF. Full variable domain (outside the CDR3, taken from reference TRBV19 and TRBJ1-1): DGGITQSPKYLFRKEGQNVTLSCEQNLNHDAMYWYRQDPGQGLRLIYYSQIVNDFQKGDIAEGYSVSREKKESFPLTVTSAQKNPTAFYLCASSIVGVSNTEAFFGQGTRLTVV.

The DNA of the CDR3 is TGTGCCAGCAGTGAAGTCGGAGGGGTTCAGCCCCAGCATTTT. It is translated as CASSEVGGVQPQHF. The chain is built from TRBV6-1 and TRBJ1-5; D might be TRBD1 (5 bases). Germline CDR1 and CDR2: MNHNS and SASEGT. The V end lost 1 base, the J end lost 6 bases, and 10 bases lay between the germline ends. There are 14 residues in the CDR3.

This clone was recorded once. CDR3 in amino acids: CSVETDPAAEQYF. The CDR3, as DNA: TGCAGCGTTGAGACCGACCCGGCGGCTGAGCAGTACTTC. The chain recombines TRBV29-1 with TRBJ2-7, with D unclear. This CDR3 has 13 amino acids. Germline-derived CDR1 and CDR2 are SQVTM and ANQGSEA. Trimming shortened V by 3 bases and J by 7 bases, and 16 bases separated the two germline ends.

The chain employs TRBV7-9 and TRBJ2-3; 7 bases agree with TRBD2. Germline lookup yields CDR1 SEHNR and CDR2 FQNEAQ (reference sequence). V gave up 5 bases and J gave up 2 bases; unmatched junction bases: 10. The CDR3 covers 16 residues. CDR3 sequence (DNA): TGTGCCAGCAGCCCCTTGGGCGGGAGAAACACAGATACGCAGTATTTT. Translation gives CASSPLGGRNTDTQYF.

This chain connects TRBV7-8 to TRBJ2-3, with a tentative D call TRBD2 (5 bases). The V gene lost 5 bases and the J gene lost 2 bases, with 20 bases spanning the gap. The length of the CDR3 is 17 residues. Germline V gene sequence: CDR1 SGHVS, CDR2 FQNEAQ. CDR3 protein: CASSLVSAGGPTDTQYF. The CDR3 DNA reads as TGTGCCAGCAGCCTTGTGTCGGCGGGCGGACCCACAGATACGCAGTATTTT.

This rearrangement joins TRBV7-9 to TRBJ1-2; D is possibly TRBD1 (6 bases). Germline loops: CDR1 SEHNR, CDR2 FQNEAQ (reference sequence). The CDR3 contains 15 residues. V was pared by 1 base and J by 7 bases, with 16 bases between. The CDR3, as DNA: TGTGCCAGCAGCTTAGTCGGGCACGGGGGCTCTGGCTACACCTTC. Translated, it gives CASSLVGHGGSGYTF.

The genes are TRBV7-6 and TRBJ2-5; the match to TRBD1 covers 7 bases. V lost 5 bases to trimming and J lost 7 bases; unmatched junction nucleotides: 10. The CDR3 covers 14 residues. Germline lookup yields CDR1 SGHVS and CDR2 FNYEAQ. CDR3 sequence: CASSPRQGPTTQYF. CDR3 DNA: TGTGCCAGCAGCCCCCGACAGGGCCCCACGACCCAGTACTTC.

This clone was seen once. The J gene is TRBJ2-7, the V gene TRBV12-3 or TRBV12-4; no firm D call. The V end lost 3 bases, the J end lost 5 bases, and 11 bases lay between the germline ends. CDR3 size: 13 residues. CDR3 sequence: CASSFGPDHEQYF. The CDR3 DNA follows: TGTGCCAGCAGTTTCGGCCCCGATCACGAGCAGTACTTC.

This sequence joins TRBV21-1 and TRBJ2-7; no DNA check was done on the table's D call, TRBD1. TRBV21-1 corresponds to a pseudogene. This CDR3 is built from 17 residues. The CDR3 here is CASSKAIGQGGTYEQYF. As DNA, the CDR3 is TGTGCCAGCAGCAAAGCCATAGGACAGGGGGGGACCTACGAGCAGTACTTC.

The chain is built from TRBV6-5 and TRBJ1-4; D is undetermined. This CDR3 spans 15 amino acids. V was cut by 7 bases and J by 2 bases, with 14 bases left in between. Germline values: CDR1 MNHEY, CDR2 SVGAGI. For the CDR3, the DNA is TGTGCCAGCACAAAGAACGGGCAGACTAATGAAAAACTGTTTTTT. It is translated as CASTKNGQTNEKLFF.

The CDR3 reads CASSYDRDTEAFF. DNA for the CDR3: TGTGCCAGCAGTTACGACAGGGACACTGAAGCTTTCTTT. The chain uses TRBV6-5 and TRBJ1-1, with TRBD1 matching over 7 bases. The CDR3 is made up of 13 amino acids. Germline V gene data show CDR1 as MNHEY and CDR2 as SVGAGI. V was pared by 2 bases and J by 3 bases, with 0 bases of the junction left unmatched.